Sequencing of this T cell receptor beta chain was carried out in a study of blood T cell repertoires in COVID-19. The V segment lost 4 bases and the J segment 4 bases; nucleotides outside the gene matches: 8. The CDR3 consists of 15 residues. CDR1 is SGHRS and CDR2 is YFSETQ in the germline V gene. Profiling relied on immunoSEQ multiplex PCR, and the TCRdb table lists in-frame clones only, not all of them. The sample has over 150,000 clones; approximately 84% are singletons. The chain has TRBV5-1 and TRBJ1-1; TRBD1 matches 9 bases. This receptor was obtained from a woman in her forties or fifties who had recovered from COVID-19. The sample consisted of PBMCs or T cells enriched from blood (not recorded which). CDR3 protein: CASSRDGQGITEAFF. CDR3 DNA sequence: TGCGCCAGCAGCCGGGATGGACAGGGGATCACTGAAGCTTTCTTT.